The 22 T cell receptor beta chains below were found in one sample sequenced in a study of Ad26.COV2.S vaccination and SARS-CoV-2 variants. Indicated treatment: over 15 received Ad26.COV2.S at low or high dose, single or two shots; about 5 received placebo; per-sample allocation not given. Specimen acquisition occurred on day 63 following the initial vaccine or placebo injection. Produced via immunoSEQ multiplex PCR; TCRdb's table is partial and in-frame only. Among a few hundred thousand clones listed, about nine tenths were seen once. This sample comprised peripheral blood, obtained in a trial of Ad26.COV2.S vaccine versus placebo. The receptors originated from a person between 18 and 59 years old who received the Ad26.COV2.S COVID-19 vaccine or a placebo.

This clone was seen a single time. J is TRBJ2-1 and V is TRBV5-1; the match to TRBD2 covers 7 bases. V lost 0 bases to trimming and J lost 4 bases; unmatched junction nucleotides: 4. Germline assignment: CDR1 SGHRS and CDR2 YFSETQ. This CDR3 has 15 residues. CDR3 DNA: TGCGCCAGCAGCTTGGTGGGAGGGCCTTACAATGAGCAGTTCTTC. This sequence encodes CASSLVGGPYNEQFF.

This chain uses TRBV7-2 with TRBJ2-3; D unclear. Looked up from germline, CDR1 is SGHTA and CDR2 is FQGNSA. V was cut by 3 bases and J by 10 bases, with 8 bases left in between. CDR3 length: 11 amino acids. The CDR3 loop reads CASSFVGSQYF. The CDR3 DNA reads as TGTGCCAGCAGCTTTGTGGGGTCGCAGTATTTT.

This clone was recorded a few times. This rearrangement joins TRBV9 to TRBJ2-7, with D perhaps being TRBD1 or TRBD2 (5 bases each). The ends were cut back, 4 bases at V and 2 bases at J, with 13 bases in the middle. The CDR3 covers 14 residues. From germline, CDR1 is SGDLS and CDR2 YYNGEE. As DNA, the CDR3 is TGTGCCAGCAGCTTACGGGACGGTACCTACGAGCAGTACTTC. It encodes CASSLRDGTYEQYF.

The chain recombines TRBV7-9 with TRBJ1-1; D remains unclear. Germline CDR1 reads SEHNR; CDR2 reads FQNEAQ (reference sequence). V lost 5 bases to trimming and J lost 0 bases, with 7 bases between them. The CDR3 consists of 13 residues. CDR3: CASSPYMNTEAFF. The CDR3 DNA sequence: TGTGCCAGCAGCCCGTATATGAACACTGAAGCTTTCTTT.

This chain joins TRBV6-5 and TRBJ1-2; no clear D. The CDR3 contains 12 residues. The V gene lost 6 bases and the J gene lost 10 bases, with 15 bases spanning the gap. From germline, CDR1 is MNHEY and CDR2 SVGAGI. In nucleotides, the CDR3 is TGTGCCAGCAGATCCTCCACAGCTCCCTACACCTTC. It encodes CASRSSTAPYTF.

This clone was counted a single time. J is TRBJ2-3 and V is TRBV19, with 8 bases that match TRBD1. J gave up 5 bases and V 6 bases, and 7 bases lay outside the gene matches. CDR3 length: 14 residues. Germline assignment: CDR1 LNHDA and CDR2 SQIVND (reference sequence). The CDR3 DNA reads as TGTGCCAGTAGGGACAGGGCAGAAAAAGATACGCAGTATTTT. Protein: CASRDRAEKDTQYF.

J is TRBJ2-6 and V is TRBV5-5; D gene uncertain. Germline V gives CDR1 SGHKS, CDR2 YYEKEE (reference sequence). The CDR3 runs to 16 residues. V lost 0 bases and J lost 4, with 11 bases in between. The DNA for the CDR3 is TGTGCCAGCAGCTTGGCTCTCCAACTCGGGGCCAACGTCCTGACTTTC. Translated, it gives CASSLALQLGANVLTF.

CDR3 sequence: CSVEDMDRDSNEQYF. DNA of the CDR3: TGCAGCGTTGAAGATATGGACAGGGATAGCAACGAGCAGTACTTC. V usage is TRBV29-1 and J usage is TRBJ2-7; 8 bases fit TRBD1. The germline V gene has CDR1 SQVTM and CDR2 ANQGSEA. Losses at the gene ends were 0 bases for V and 5 bases for J; bases not matched to a gene: 9. The CDR3 is 15 residues long.

The chain joins TRBV30 to TRBJ2-5; 9 bases fit TRBD1. Germline lookup yields CDR1 GTSNPN and CDR2 SVGIG (reference sequence). CDR3 length equals 14 residues. Losses at the gene ends were 4 bases for V and 2 bases for J; bases not matched to a gene: 5. CDR3 coding DNA: TGTGCCTGGAATTCGGGACAGGGACAAGAGACCCAGTACTTC. Its translation: CAWNSGQGQETQYF.

The chain employs TRBV19 and TRBJ1-6; D remains unclear. The CDR3 spans 14 residues. With 5 bases removed from V and 7 bases from J, the gap between germline ends came to 12 bases. Germline-derived CDR1 and CDR2 are LNHDA and SQIVND (reference sequence). The CDR3, as DNA: TGTGCCAGTAGTGAAGGCCCACCGAATTCACCCCTCCACTTT. It encodes CASSEGPPNSPLHF.

This clone showed up just once. V gene TRBV14 combines with J gene TRBJ2-3; D may correspond to TRBD1 or TRBD2 (6 bases each). Trimming stripped 0 bases from V and 3 bases from J, with 19 bases between. The germline CDR1 and CDR2 sequences are SGHDN and FVKESK. The CDR3 is 18 residues long. As DNA, the CDR3 is TGTGCCAGCAGCCAAGATGATCTGGGGGGCTTCGTAACAGATACGCAGTATTTT. The encoded protein is CASSQDDLGGFVTDTQYF.

This chain connects TRBV3-1 (or the pseudogene TRBV3-2) to TRBJ2-1; D is unclear. Trimming took 4 bases from V and 2 from J, leaving 18 bases between them. Germline V lookup: CDR1 LGHDT, CDR2 YNNKEL (reference sequence). This CDR3 region has 17 residues. The CDR3: CASSPRPTAVAYNEQFF. The CDR3 nucleotides are TGTGCCAGCAGCCCCCGGCCCACTGCCGTAGCCTACAATGAGCAGTTCTTC.

J is TRBJ2-3 and V is TRBV6-2 or TRBV6-3; 7 bases line up with TRBD1. There are 16 residues in the CDR3. Germline V CDR1 and CDR2: MNHEY, SVGEGT. V shed 3 bases, J shed 4 bases, and the junction held 10 bases outside the gene matches. This CDR3 reads CASSYPGTAVADTQYF. As DNA, the CDR3 is TGTGCCAGCAGTTATCCCGGGACAGCCGTCGCAGATACGCAGTATTTT.

The chain carries TRBV5-1 and TRBJ2-7; possible D gene TRBD2, 5 bases. The germline CDR1 and CDR2 sequences are SGHRS and YFSETQ. This CDR3 region has 16 residues. Trimming removed 0 bases from V and 3 bases from J, with 16 bases in between. The CDR3 DNA is TGCGCCAGCAGCTTGGCCCAAGGACTCCCAAGCTACGAGCAGTACTTC. Protein: CASSLAQGLPSYEQYF.

The genes are TRBV7-2 and TRBJ2-5, with TRBD1 matching 10 bases. V trimming: 5 bases; J trimming: 5 bases; junction bases outside the gene matches: 14. CDR3 length equals 17 residues. CDR1 and CDR2 (germline): SGHTA, FQGNSA. In DNA form, the CDR3 reads TGTGCCAGCAGCCTCCAACCCGGGACAGGGGTAGGCGAGACCCAGTACTTC. Residues: CASSLQPGTGVGETQYF.

The CDR3 loop reads CASSQGEGGGLLKQYF. The DNA for the CDR3 is TGTGCCAGCAGCCAGGGGGAGGGAGGTGGACTATTGAAGCAGTACTTC. The chain combines TRBV11-1 with TRBJ2-7; D tentatively reads TRBD1 or TRBD2 (7 bases each). This CDR3 contains 16 residues. The germline V and J ends were trimmed by 5 bases and 8 bases, with 25 bases remaining between them. Germline CDR1 is SGHAT and CDR2 is FQDESV (reference sequence).

The gene calls are TRBV6-5 and TRBJ2-7; 8 positions match TRBD1. Germline V gene lookup returns CDR1 MNHEY and CDR2 SVGAGI. This CDR3 comprises 14 residues. The J segment lost 0 bases and the V segment lost 6 bases, leaving 4 bases of the junction unmatched. CDR3 loop: CASSTDRGSYEQYF. CDR3 nucleotides: TGTGCCAGCAGCACCGACAGGGGCTCCTACGAGCAGTACTTC.

The chain has TRBV11-3 and TRBJ2-1, with 7 bases that match TRBD2. Germline V gives CDR1 SGHNT, CDR2 YENEEA. J lost 9 bases, V lost 7 bases, and 12 bases had no gene match. This CDR3 is 14 amino acids long. CDR3 in DNA: TGTGCCAGCATATCGGTAGGGAGGGGCCCTGAGCAGTTCTTC. It translates to CASISVGRGPEQFF. Variable domain in full (rest from reference TRBV11-3 and TRBJ2-1): EAGVVQSPRYKIIEKKQPVAFWCNPISGHNTLYWYLQNLGQGPELLIRYENEEAVDDSQLPKDRFSAERLKGVDSTLKIQPAELGDSAVYLCASISVGRGPEQFFGPGTRLTVL.

The chain links TRBV14 to TRBJ2-2, with D perhaps matching TRBD1 (6 bases). Trimming removed 2 bases at V and 6 bases at J, with 10 bases between. CDR3 length: 14 residues. Germline loops: CDR1 SGHDN, CDR2 FVKESK. The CDR3, as DNA: TGTGCCAGCAGCCAAACAGGGTGGTCCGGGGAGCTGTTTTTT. Translating gives CASSQTGWSGELFF.

This clone appeared a few times. This rearrangement joins TRBV5-4 to TRBJ1-5; weak D call: TRBD1 (5 bases). Trimming stripped 2 bases from V and 10 bases from J, with 7 bases between. This CDR3 region has 11 residues. Germline assignment: CDR1 SGHNT and CDR2 YYREEE (reference sequence). CDR3 residues: CASSFRDPQHF. CDR3 nucleotide sequence: TGTGCCAGCAGCTTCCGGGACCCCCAGCATTTT.

The gene calls are TRBV27 and TRBJ2-7, with 12 nucleotides matching TRBD2. CDR1 MNHEY and CDR2 SMNVEV come from the germline V gene (reference sequence). With V trimmed by 3 bases and J by 7 bases, 7 bases remained unmatched. The CDR3 totals 15 residues. In DNA form, the CDR3 reads TGTGCCAGCAGTTTGAGCCTAGCGGGAGGGTGGGAGCAGTACTTC. This sequence encodes CASSLSLAGGWEQYF.

This chain uses TRBV7-8 with TRBJ2-7, with a possible D match to TRBD2 (5 bases). V lost 5 bases, J lost 3 bases, and 17 bases lay in between. CDR1 and CDR2 (germline): SGHVS, FQNEAQ. The CDR3 runs to 15 residues. DNA of the CDR3: TGTGCCAGCAGCCCCATGGAGGCTTTCAACTACGAGCAGTACTTC. It is translated as CASSPMEAFNYEQYF.